Only a few counts were recorded for the clone carrying this TCR beta chain. What it binds is not known. The PCR had 60 Vbeta and 13 Jbeta primers. Clones were sequenced by immunoSEQ multiplex PCR, and TCRdb holds only the in-frame ones, with some missing. The sample contains some 150,000 clones, 75% to 90% of which appear only once. The data originate from a study of cytomegalovirus exposure and HLA in healthy donors. General observations from the study: The study flagged roughly 150 TCR beta chains as cytomegalovirus-associated.

This CDR3 spans 15 amino acids. Trimming at V came to 3 bases and at J to 5 bases, leaving 9 bases not matched to a gene. Germline values: CDR1 SQVTM, CDR2 ANQGSEA. This clonotype was sampled from a middle-aged man in good health and CMV-seronegative. Specimen: PBMCs. The chain links TRBV29-1 to TRBJ2-2; 7 bases are shared with TRBD2. The DNA for the CDR3 is TGCAGCGTTGAGGGTCGCCATAGCGGGACCGGGGAGCTGTTTTTT. The encoded protein is CSVEGRHSGTGELFF.